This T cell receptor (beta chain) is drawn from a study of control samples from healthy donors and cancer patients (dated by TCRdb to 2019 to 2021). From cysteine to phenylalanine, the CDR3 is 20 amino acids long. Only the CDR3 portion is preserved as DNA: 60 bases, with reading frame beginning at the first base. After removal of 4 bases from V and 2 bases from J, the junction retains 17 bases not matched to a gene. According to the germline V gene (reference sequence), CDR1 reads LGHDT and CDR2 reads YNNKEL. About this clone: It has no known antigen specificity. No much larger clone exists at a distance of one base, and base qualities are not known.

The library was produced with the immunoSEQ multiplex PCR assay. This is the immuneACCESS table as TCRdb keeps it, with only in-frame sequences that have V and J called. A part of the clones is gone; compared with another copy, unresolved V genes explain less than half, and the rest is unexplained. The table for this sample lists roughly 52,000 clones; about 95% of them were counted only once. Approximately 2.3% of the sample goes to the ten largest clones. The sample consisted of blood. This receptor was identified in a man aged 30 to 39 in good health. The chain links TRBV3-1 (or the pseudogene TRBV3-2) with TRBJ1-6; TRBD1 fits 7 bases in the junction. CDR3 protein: CASSRSLQGPECTYNSPLHF. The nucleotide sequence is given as TGTGCCAGCAGCCGTTCGCTACAGGGGCCCGAATGTACCTATAATTCACCCCTCCACTTT.